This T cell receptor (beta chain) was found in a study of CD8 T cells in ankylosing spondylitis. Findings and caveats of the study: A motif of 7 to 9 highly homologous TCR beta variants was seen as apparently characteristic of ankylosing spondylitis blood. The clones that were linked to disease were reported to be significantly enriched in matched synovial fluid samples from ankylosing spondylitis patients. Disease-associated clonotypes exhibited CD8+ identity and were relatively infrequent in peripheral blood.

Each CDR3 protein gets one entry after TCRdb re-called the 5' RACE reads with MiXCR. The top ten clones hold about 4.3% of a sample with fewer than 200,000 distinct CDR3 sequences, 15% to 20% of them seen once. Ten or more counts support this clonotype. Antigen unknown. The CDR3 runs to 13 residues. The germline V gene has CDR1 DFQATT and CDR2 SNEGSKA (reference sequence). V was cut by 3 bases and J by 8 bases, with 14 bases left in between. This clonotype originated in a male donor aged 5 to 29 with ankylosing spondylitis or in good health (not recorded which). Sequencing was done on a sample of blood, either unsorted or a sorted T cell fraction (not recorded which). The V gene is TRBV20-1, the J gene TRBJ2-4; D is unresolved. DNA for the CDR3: TGCAGTGCTAGGCCGGAGAATTCCGACATTCAGTACTTC. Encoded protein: CSARPENSDIQYF.